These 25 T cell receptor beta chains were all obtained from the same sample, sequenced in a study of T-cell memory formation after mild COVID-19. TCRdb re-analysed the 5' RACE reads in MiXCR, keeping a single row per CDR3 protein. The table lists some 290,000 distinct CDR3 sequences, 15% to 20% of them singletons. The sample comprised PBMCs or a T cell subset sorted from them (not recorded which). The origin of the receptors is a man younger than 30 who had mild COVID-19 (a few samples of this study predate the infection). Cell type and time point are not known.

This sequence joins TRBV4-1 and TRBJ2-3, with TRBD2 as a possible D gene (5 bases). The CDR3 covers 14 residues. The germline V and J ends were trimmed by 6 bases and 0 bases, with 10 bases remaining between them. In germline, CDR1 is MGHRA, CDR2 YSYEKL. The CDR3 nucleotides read TGCGCCAGCAGTGAGGGCCTCAGCACAGATACGCAGTATTTT. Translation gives CASSEGLSTDTQYF.

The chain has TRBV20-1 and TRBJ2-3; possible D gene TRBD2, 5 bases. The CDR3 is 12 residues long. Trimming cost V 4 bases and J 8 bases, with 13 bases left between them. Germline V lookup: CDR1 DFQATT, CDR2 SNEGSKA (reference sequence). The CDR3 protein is CSAIRTSGTQYF. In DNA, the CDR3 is TGCAGTGCTATACGGACTTCCGGTACGCAGTATTTT.

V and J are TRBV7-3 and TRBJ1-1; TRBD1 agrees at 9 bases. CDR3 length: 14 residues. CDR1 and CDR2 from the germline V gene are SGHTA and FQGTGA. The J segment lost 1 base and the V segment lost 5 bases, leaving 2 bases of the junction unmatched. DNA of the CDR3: TGTGCCAGCAGCGAACAGGGGGCGAACACTGAAGCTTTCTTT. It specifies CASSEQGANTEAFF.

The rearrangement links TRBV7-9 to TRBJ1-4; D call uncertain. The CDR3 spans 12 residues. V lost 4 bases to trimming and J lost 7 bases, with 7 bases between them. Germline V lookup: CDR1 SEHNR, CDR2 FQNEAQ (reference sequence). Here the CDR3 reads CASSSRVEKLFF. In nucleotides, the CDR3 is TGTGCCAGCAGCTCGAGAGTTGAAAAACTGTTTTTT.

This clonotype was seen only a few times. This CDR3 reads CSAARTGNYEQYF. The DNA for the CDR3 is TGCAGTGCCGCCCGGACTGGTAACTACGAGCAGTACTTC. V usage is TRBV20-1 and J usage is TRBJ2-7, with TRBD2 as a possible D gene (5 bases). The CDR3 runs to 13 residues. Germline values: CDR1 DFQATT, CDR2 SNEGSKA (reference sequence). Trimming removed 6 bases at V and 3 bases at J, with 15 bases between.

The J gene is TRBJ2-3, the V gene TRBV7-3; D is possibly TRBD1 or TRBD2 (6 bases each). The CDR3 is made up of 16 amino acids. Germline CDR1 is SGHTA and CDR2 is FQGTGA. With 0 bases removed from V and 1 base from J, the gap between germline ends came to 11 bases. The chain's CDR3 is CASSLTGGGGTDTQYF. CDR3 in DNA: TGTGCCAGCAGCTTAACGGGGGGCGGGGGCACAGATACGCAGTATTTT. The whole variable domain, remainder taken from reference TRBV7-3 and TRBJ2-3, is GAGVSQTPSNKVTEKGKYVELRCDPISGHTALYWYRQSLGQGPEFLIYFQGTGAADDSGLPNDRFFAVRPEGSVSTLKIQRTERGDSAVYLCASSLTGGGGTDTQYFGPGTRLTVL.

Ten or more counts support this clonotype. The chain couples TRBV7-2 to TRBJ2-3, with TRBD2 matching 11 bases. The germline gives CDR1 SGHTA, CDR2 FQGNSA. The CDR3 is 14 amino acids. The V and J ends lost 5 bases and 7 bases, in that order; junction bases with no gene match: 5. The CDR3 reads CASSQTSGENTQYF. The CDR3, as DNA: TGTGCCAGCAGCCAGACTAGCGGGGAGAATACGCAGTATTTT.

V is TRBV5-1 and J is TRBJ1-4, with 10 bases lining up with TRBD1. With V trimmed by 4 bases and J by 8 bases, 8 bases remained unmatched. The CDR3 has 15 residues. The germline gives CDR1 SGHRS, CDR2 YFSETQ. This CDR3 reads CASSGGTGVREKLFF. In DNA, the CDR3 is TGCGCCAGCAGCGGGGGGACAGGGGTCCGCGAAAAACTGTTTTTT.

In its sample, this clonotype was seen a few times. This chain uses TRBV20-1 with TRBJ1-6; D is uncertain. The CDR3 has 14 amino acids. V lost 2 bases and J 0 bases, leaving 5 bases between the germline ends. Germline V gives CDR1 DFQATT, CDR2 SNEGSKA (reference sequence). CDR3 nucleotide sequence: TGCAGTGCTAGACCGCCCTCCTATAATTCACCCCTCCACTTT. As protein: CSARPPSYNSPLHF.

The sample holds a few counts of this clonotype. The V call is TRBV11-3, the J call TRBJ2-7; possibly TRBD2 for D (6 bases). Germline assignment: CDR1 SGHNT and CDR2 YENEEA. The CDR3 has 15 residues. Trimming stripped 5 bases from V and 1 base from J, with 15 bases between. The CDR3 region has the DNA TGTGCCAGCAGCCGACAGACGGCGGGGTCCTACGAGCAGTACGTC. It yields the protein CASSRQTAGSYEQYV.

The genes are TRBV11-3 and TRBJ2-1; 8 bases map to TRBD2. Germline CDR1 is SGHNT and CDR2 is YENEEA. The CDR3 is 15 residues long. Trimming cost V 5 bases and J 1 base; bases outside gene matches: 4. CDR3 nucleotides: TGTGCCAGCAGCACAAAGCGGGGGTCCTACAATGAGCAGTTCTTC. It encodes CASSTKRGSYNEQFF.

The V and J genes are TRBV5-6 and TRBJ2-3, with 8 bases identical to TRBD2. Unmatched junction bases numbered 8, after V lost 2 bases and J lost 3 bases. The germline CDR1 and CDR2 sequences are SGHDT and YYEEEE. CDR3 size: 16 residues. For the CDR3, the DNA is TGTGCCAGCAGCTTTGGCAGCGGGGGATGGACAGATACGCAGTATTTT. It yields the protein CASSFGSGGWTDTQYF.

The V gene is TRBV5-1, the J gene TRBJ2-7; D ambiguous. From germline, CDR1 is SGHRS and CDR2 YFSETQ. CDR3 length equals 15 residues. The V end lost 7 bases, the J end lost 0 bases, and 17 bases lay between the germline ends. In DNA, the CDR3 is TGCGCCAGCTACTTCGTGGCCCCGAGCTCCTACGAGCAGTACGTC. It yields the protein CASYFVAPSSYEQYV.

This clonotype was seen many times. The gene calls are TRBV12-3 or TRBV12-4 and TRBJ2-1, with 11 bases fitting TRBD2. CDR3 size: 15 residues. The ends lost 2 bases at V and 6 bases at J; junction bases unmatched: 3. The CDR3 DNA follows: TGTGCCAGCAGTTTAATAGCGGGGGGGCGCAATGAGCAGTTCTTC. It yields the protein CASSLIAGGRNEQFF.

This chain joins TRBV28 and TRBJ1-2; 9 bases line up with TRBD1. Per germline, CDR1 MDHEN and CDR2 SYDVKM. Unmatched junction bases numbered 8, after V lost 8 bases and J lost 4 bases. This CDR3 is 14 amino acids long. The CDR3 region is CASESTGGAYGYTF. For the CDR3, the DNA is TGTGCCAGCGAGTCTACAGGGGGCGCCTATGGCTACACCTTC.

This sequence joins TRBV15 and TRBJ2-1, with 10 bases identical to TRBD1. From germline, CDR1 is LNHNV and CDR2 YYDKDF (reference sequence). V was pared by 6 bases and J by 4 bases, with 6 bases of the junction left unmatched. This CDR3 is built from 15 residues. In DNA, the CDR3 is TGTGCCACCAGAAAGGGACAGGGGCTATACAATGAGCAGTTCTTC. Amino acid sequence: CATRKGQGLYNEQFF.

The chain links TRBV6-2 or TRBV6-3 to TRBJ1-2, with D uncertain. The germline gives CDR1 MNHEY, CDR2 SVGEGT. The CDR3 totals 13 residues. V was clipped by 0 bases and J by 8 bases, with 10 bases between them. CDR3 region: CASSYSKGGGYTF. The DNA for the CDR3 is TGTGCCAGCAGTTACTCGAAGGGAGGAGGCTACACCTTC.

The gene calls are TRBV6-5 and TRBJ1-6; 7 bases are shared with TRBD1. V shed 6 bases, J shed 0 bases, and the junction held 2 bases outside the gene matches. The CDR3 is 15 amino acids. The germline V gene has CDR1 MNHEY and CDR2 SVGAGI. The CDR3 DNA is TGTGCCAGCAGCCCAGGGGGCTCCTATAATTCACCCCTCCACTTT. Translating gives CASSPGGSYNSPLHF.

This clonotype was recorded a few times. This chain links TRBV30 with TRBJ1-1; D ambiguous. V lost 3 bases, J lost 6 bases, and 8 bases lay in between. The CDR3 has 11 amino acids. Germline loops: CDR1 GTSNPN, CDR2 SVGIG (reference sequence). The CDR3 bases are TGTGCCTGGAGAGCAAACGCTGAAGCTTTCTTT. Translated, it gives CAWRANAEAFF.

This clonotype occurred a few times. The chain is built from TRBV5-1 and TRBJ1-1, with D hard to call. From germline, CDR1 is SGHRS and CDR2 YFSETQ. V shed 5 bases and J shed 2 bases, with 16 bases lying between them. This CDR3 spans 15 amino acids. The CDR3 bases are TGCGCCAGCAGTCCACAGCGGACTGTTAACACTGAAGCTTTCTTT. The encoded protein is CASSPQRTVNTEAFF.

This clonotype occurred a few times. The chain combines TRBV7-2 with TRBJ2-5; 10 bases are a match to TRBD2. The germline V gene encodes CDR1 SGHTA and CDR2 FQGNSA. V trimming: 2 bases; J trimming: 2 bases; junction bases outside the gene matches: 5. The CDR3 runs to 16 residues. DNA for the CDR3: TGTGCCAGCAGCTTATCGTCTAGCGGGGGACAAGAGACCCAGTACTTC. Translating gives CASSLSSSGGQETQYF.

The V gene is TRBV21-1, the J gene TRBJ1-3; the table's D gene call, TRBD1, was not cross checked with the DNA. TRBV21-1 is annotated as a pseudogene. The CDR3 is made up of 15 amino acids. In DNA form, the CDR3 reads TGTGCCAGCAGCGCCCGGACGGTTTCGAGAAACACCATATATTTT. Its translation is CASSARTVSRNTIYF.

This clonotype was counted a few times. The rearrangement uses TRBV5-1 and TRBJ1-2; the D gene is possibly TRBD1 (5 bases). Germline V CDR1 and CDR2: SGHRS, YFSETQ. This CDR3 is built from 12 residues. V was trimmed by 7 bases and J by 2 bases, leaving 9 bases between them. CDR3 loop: CASGAANYGYTF. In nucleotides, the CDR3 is TGCGCCAGCGGGGCAGCGAACTATGGCTACACCTTC. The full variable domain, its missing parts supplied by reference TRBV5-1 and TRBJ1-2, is KAGVTQTPRYLIKTRGQQVTLSCSPISGHRSVSWYQQTPGQGLQFLFEYFSETQRNKGNFPGRFSGRQFSNSRSEMNVSTLELGDSALYLCASGAANYGYTFGSGTRLTVV.

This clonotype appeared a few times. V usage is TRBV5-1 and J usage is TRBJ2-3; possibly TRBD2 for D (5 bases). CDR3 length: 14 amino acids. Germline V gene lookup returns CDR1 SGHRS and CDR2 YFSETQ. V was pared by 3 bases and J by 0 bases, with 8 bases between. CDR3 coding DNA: TGCGCCAGCAGCTATCCGGGGAGCACAGATACGCAGTATTTT. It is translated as CASSYPGSTDTQYF. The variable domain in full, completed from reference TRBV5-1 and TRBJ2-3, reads KAGVTQTPRYLIKTRGQQVTLSCSPISGHRSVSWYQQTPGQGLQFLFEYFSETQRNKGNFPGRFSGRQFSNSRSEMNVSTLELGDSALYLCASSYPGSTDTQYFGPGTRLTVL.

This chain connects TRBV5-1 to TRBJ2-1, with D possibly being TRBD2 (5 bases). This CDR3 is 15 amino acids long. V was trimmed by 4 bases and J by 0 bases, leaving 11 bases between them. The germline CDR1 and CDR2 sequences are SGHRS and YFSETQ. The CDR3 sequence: CASSRGGGSYNEQFF. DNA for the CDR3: TGCGCCAGCAGCCGGGGTGGCGGCTCCTACAATGAGCAGTTCTTC.